These T cell receptor beta chains were read from a single sample in a study of CD8+CD57+ T cells in acquired aplastic anemia. Each CDR3 protein gets one entry after TCRdb re-called the reads with MiXCR. The repertoire holds under 200,000 distinct CDR3 sequences, with roughly 64% as singletons. Sequencing was performed on sorted CD4+, CD8+, or CD8+CD57+ T cells (not recorded which) from PBMCs. These receptors all stem from a human donor with severe aplastic anemia or a healthy control (not recorded which). Each CDR3 is given with its conserved first and last residue. The D gene is left open where the match is weak. The size of a clone is reported for some rows only, either as once, few or many, or as a class for expanded clones.

NA few TRBJ2-7 TRBV12-3/TRBV12-4 CASSLIFSVEGDSYEQYF TGTGCCAGCAGTTTAATTTTTAGTGTGGAGGGAGACTCCTACGAGCAGTACTTC
NA few TRBJ2-2 TRBV20-1 CSARGTANTGELFF TGCAGTGCTAGAGGTACCGCGAACACCGGGGAGCTGTTTTTT
TRBD1 NA TRBJ2-7 TRBV15 CATSGDSESYEQYF TGTGCCACCAGCGGGGACAGCGAATCCTACGAGCAGTACTTC
NA many TRBJ1-5 TRBV19 CASKDFEDGENQPQHF TGTGCCAGTAAGGATTTCGAGGACGGGGAAAATCAGCCCCAGCATTTT
TRBD1 few TRBJ1-2 TRBV2 CASTGQGANGYTF TGTGCCAGCACGGGACAGGGGGCGAATGGCTACACCTTC
TRBD1 few TRBJ2-7 TRBV27 CASSPITQGASDYEQYF TGTGCCAGCAGTCCGATCACCCAGGGGGCGTCGGACTACGAGCAGTACTTC
TRBD2 NA TRBJ2-7 TRBV7-9 CASSPPGLAVQYF TGTGCCAGCAGCCCGCCGGGACTAGCGGTGCAGTACTTC
TRBD1 NA TRBJ1-4 TRBV25-1 CATEGQAFNEKLFF TGTGCCACTGAGGGACAGGCCTTTAATGAAAAACTGTTTTTT
TRBD2 NA TRBJ2-5 TRBV25-1 CASSELGLAGGRETQYF TGTGCCAGCAGTGAATTAGGGCTAGCGGGAGGTCGGGAGACCCAGTACTTC
NA few TRBJ2-2 TRBV20-1 CSGFHHTGELFF TGCAGTGGCTTTCATCACACCGGGGAGCTGTTTTTT
NA NA TRBJ2-5 TRBV19 CASTRTDRIEETQYF TGTGCCAGTACCCGAACCGACAGGATTGAAGAGACCCAGTACTTC
NA NA TRBJ1-6 TRBV7-2 CASSPVLGIGPYSPLHF TGTGCCAGCAGCCCCGTTTTGGGGATCGGTCCTTATTCACCCCTCCACTTT
NA many TRBJ1-1 TRBV2 CASSEPDGVRLGAEAFF TGTGCCAGCAGTGAACCAGATGGAGTGAGGCTTGGCGCTGAAGCTTTCTTT
NA NA TRBJ1-6 TRBV15 CATSRDGGGLSPLHF TGTGCCACCAGCAGAGATGGTGGGGGTCTCTCACCCCTCCACTTT
NA many TRBJ1-1 TRBV19 CASSLGITEAFF TGTGCCAGTAGTCTCGGAATCACTGAAGCTTTCTTT
TRBD1 NA TRBJ1-2 TRBV29-1 CSVETGFPYGYTF TGCAGCGTTGAGACAGGGTTTCCCTATGGCTACACCTTC
TRBD1 NA TRBJ2-5 TRBV6-5 CASRAGQGRETQYF TGTGCCAGCAGGGCAGGACAGGGTAGGGAGACCCAGTACTTC
TRBD1 NA TRBJ1-2 TRBV20-1 CSARDGTVDGYTF TGCAGTGCTAGAGATGGGACAGTGGACGGCTACACCTTC
TRBD1 NA TRBJ2-7 TRBV5-1 CASRPGQGPYEQYF TGCGCCAGCAGACCCGGACAGGGGCCTTACGAGCAGTACTTC
TRBD2 NA TRBJ2-5 TRBV2 CASTSGLAVTQYF TGTGCCAGCACCTCGGGACTAGCCGTTACCCAGTACTTC
NA NA TRBJ2-2 TRBV27 CASSLGEGAGELFF TGTGCCAGCAGTTTAGGGGAGGGGGCCGGGGAGCTGTTTTTT
TRBD1 NA TRBJ1-2 TRBV9 CASSPQGGTVYGYTF TGTGCCAGCAGTCCCCAGGGCGGGACAGTCTATGGCTACACCTTC
NA once TRBJ1-2 TRBV14 CASSPGQRGYTF TGTGCCAGCAGCCCCGGACAAAGAGGCTACACCTTC
NA NA TRBJ2-7 TRBV20-1 CSATLGRYEQYF TGCAGTGCTACCCTCGGGAGATACGAGCAGTACTTC
NA many TRBJ1-1 TRBV9 CASSVTYSTEAFF TGTGCCAGCAGCGTAACCTATAGCACTGAAGCTTTCTTT
TRBD1 many TRBJ1-2 TRBV12-3/TRBV12-4 CASSRQGASYGYTF TGTGCCAGCAGTCGACAGGGGGCGAGCTATGGCTACACCTTC
TRBD2 NA TRBJ2-7 TRBV29-1 CSVYGTSGDYEQYF TGCAGTGTGTATGGGACTAGCGGGGACTACGAGCAGTACTTC
NA NA TRBJ2-1 TRBV2 CASSGLLILYNERFF TGTGCCAGCAGTGGTCTTCTGATCCTCTACAATGAGCGGTTCTTC
TRBD1 NA TRBJ1-1 TRBV7-9 CASSSEQGHTEAFF TGTGCCAGCAGCTCGGAACAGGGGCACACTGAAGCTTTCTTT
TRBD2 NA TRBJ2-3 TRBV11-3 CASSPGLAGVGTDTQYF TGTGCCAGCAGTCCCGGACTAGCGGGAGTTGGCACAGATACGCAGTATTTT
TRBD1 NA TRBJ2-3 TRBV10-3 CAISESRGPDTQYF TGTGCCATCAGTGAGTCGAGGGGGCCAGATACGCAGTATTTT
NA once TRBJ2-1 TRBV6-5 CATLTVYNEQFF TGTGCCACCCTCACGGTCTACAATGAGCAGTTCTTC
TRBD2 few TRBJ2-5 TRBV5-4 CASSLSGRGETQYF TGTGCCAGCAGCTTGTCCGGGAGGGGGGAGACCCAGTACTTC
NA NA TRBJ1-1 TRBV9 CASSFQGVEAFF TGTGCCAGCAGCTTCCAAGGGGTGGAAGCTTTCTTT
NA NA TRBJ2-5 TRBV20-1 CSARDPWAGLGQETQYF TGCAGTGCTAGAGATCCCTGGGCGGGGCTGGGCCAAGAGACCCAGTACTTC
NA many TRBJ1-6 TRBV15 CATSRDSASDSPLHF TGTGCCACCAGCAGAGATTCGGCCTCTGATTCACCCCTCCACTTT
TRBD1 NA TRBJ1-2 TRBV7-3 CASSSSGGNYGYTF TGTGCCAGCAGCTCGTCAGGGGGTAACTATGGCTACACCTTC
TRBD1 once TRBJ1-2 TRBV7-9 CASSPQGARGYTF TGTGCCAGCAGTCCACAGGGGGCGCGTGGCTACACCTTC
TRBD2 once TRBJ2-3 TRBV9 CASSDRGLAGFSTDTQYF TGTGCCAGCAGCGATCGAGGGCTAGCGGGTTTTAGCACAGATACGCAGTATTTT
TRBD2 NA TRBJ2-7 TRBV10-1 CASSEVAGGREQYF TGCGCCAGCAGTGAGGTAGCGGGGGGCCGCGAGCAGTACTTC
TRBD2 NA TRBJ2-7 TRBV20-1 CSARVPPTSGRYEQYF TGCAGTGCTAGAGTCCCCCCCACTAGCGGGAGGTACGAGCAGTACTTC
NA NA TRBJ2-5 TRBV24-1 CATSGVGEGAYQETQYF TGTGCCACCAGTGGGGTGGGGGAGGGGGCGTACCAAGAGACCCAGTACTTC
NA many TRBJ1-1 TRBV19 CASSNISQVQNTEAFF TGTGCCAGTAGTAACATCTCACAGGTTCAGAACACTGAAGCTTTCTTT
TRBD2 NA TRBJ2-1 TRBV9 CASSVAGGHNEQFF TGTGCCAGCAGCGTAGCGGGGGGGCACAATGAGCAGTTCTTC
NA NA TRBJ2-7 TRBV6-4 CASSLSGLEGQYF TGTGCCAGCAGTCTCTCAGGTCTTGAGGGGCAGTACTTC
NA NA TRBJ2-1 TRBV7-3 CASSLTFDRSYNEQFF TGTGCCAGCAGCTTAACGTTCGACCGCTCCTACAATGAGCAGTTCTTC
TRBD1 once TRBJ2-3 TRBV24-1 CATAPDRDPTDTQYF TGTGCCACCGCTCCGGACAGGGATCCCACAGATACGCAGTATTTT
NA NA TRBJ1-1 TRBV3-1 CASSPNEGWRDTEAFF TGTGCCAGCAGCCCCAACGAAGGGTGGCGGGACACTGAAGCTTTCTTT
TRBD2 NA TRBJ2-7 TRBV29-1 CSAGGTYEQYF TGCAGCGCCGGGGGGACTTACGAGCAGTACTTC
NA few TRBJ1-6 TRBV20-1 CSGGIGGGRSDNSPLHF TGCAGTGGGGGAATTGGGGGAGGGCGTTCAGATAATTCACCCCTCCACTTT
TRBD2 NA TRBJ2-1 TRBV9 CASSPRVAGGVYNEQFF TGTGCCAGCAGCCCCCGGGTAGCGGGGGGCGTATACAATGAGCAGTTCTTC
TRBD1 NA TRBJ1-6 TRBV12-3/TRBV12-4 CASSPATGFWSPLHF TGTGCCAGCAGTCCAGCGACAGGGTTTTGGTCACCCCTCCACTTT
NA NA TRBJ1-4 TRBV7-2 CASSPLDEKLFF TGTGCCAGCAGCCCCCTGGATGAAAAACTGTTTTTT
NA NA TRBJ2-7 TRBV2 CASSVIGGQYF TGTGCCAGCAGTGTTATCGGGGGGCAGTACTTC
TRBD2 NA TRBJ2-7 TRBV24-1 CATSDTQDTGTSGSPYEQYF TGTGCCACCAGTGACACTCAGGACACCGGGACTAGCGGGTCGCCCTACGAGCAGTACTTC
NA NA TRBJ1-1 TRBV9 CASSVGSWNTEAFF TGTGCCAGCAGCGTGGGCAGTTGGAACACTGAAGCTTTCTTT
TRBD1 NA TRBJ1-2 TRBV7-2 CASRSGTGKDYGYTF TGTGCCAGCAGATCCGGGACAGGGAAGGACTATGGCTACACCTTC